The rows below give T cell receptor beta chains drawn from one sample of a study of cytomegalovirus exposure and HLA in healthy donors. Assay: immunoSEQ multiplex PCR; the TCRdb copy retains only in-frame clones and omits some. The data show 200,000 or so clones, 83% seen once. Material for sequencing was PBMCs. These receptors were collected from a woman between 18 and 29 years old in good health and CMV-seronegative. CDR3s include the opening cysteine and the closing phenylalanine or tryptophan. D genes are given only for firm matches. Rows give clone size only sometimes, using once, few, many, or a class for an expanded clone.

D gene: -
clone size: -
V gene: TRBV11-2
J gene: TRBJ1-4
CDR3 DNA: TGTGCCAGCAGCCCCAGAGTTGGGGGGGTAAATGAAAAACTGTTTTTT
CDR3 protein: CASSPRVGGVNEKLFF

D gene: -
clone size: -
V gene: TRBV21-1
J gene: TRBJ1-2
CDR3 DNA: TGTGCCACCCGACCCTATGGCTACACCTTC
CDR3 protein: CATRPYGYTF

D gene: -
clone size: -
V gene: TRBV5-4
J gene: TRBJ2-7
CDR3 DNA: TGTGCCAGCAGCTCCCGGGACGGAAGCTCCTACGAGCAGTACTTC
CDR3 protein: CASSSRDGSSYEQYF

D gene: -
clone size: -
V gene: TRBV29-1
J gene: TRBJ1-1
CDR3 DNA: TGCAGCGTTGCCGGGCGAGGGAACACTGAAGCTTTCTTT
CDR3 protein: CSVAGRGNTEAFF

D gene: TRBD1
clone size: -
V gene: TRBV10-3
J gene: TRBJ1-2
CDR3 DNA: TGTGCCATCAGCTCAGGGGGCAATGACTATGGCTACACCTTC
CDR3 protein: CAISSGGNDYGYTF

D gene: -
clone size: -
V gene: TRBV30
J gene: TRBJ2-3
CDR3 DNA: TGTGCCTGGAGTGATCCGGCAGAAGTACGCCCAGATACGCAGTATTTT
CDR3 protein: CAWSDPAEVRPDTQYF

D gene: TRBD2
clone size: few
V gene: TRBV9
J gene: TRBJ2-1
CDR3 DNA: TGTGCCAGCAGCGTCGGAGGGGGACTAGGAGGGGATGAGCAGTTCTTC
CDR3 protein: CASSVGGGLGGDEQFF

D gene: -
clone size: -
V gene: TRBV5-1
J gene: TRBJ2-3
CDR3 DNA: TGCGCCAGCAGCGAAGTATTAGTTTACACAGATACGCAGTATTTT
CDR3 protein: CASSEVLVYTDTQYF

D gene: -
clone size: -
V gene: TRBV2
J gene: TRBJ1-1
CDR3 DNA: TGTGCCAGCATAATCAGGATGAACACTGAAGCTTTCTTT
CDR3 protein: CASIIRMNTEAFF

D gene: -
clone size: -
V gene: TRBV6-6
J gene: TRBJ1-1
CDR3 DNA: TGTGCCAGCACCCACCCGGAGAACACTGAAGCTTTCTTT
CDR3 protein: CASTHPENTEAFF

D gene: TRBD2
clone size: -
V gene: TRBV2
J gene: TRBJ2-3
CDR3 DNA: TGTGCCAGCAGACATTACGGGACTAGCGGGAGCACAGATACGCAGTATTTT
CDR3 protein: CASRHYGTSGSTDTQYF

D gene: TRBD1
clone size: few
V gene: TRBV6-1
J gene: TRBJ1-5
CDR3 DNA: TGTGCCAGTCAAGGGGGCGCGGGCAATCAGCCCCAGCATTTT
CDR3 protein: CASQGGAGNQPQHF

D gene: -
clone size: few
V gene: TRBV11-2
J gene: TRBJ2-7
CDR3 DNA: TGTGCCAGCAGCTTAGCCCCCTCCCTCTACGAGCAGTACTTC
CDR3 protein: CASSLAPSLYEQYF

D gene: -
clone size: -
V gene: TRBV30
J gene: TRBJ1-1
CDR3 DNA: TGTGCCTGGAACAGGAACACTGAAGCTTTCTTT
CDR3 protein: CAWNRNTEAFF

D gene: -
clone size: -
V gene: TRBV27
J gene: TRBJ1-2
CDR3 DNA: TGTGCCAGCAGTTTATCGGGGCAGACACCTTATGGCTACACCTTC
CDR3 protein: CASSLSGQTPYGYTF

D gene: -
clone size: -
V gene: TRBV10-1
J gene: TRBJ1-6
CDR3 DNA: TGCGCCAGCAGTGGGACGCTCGGCTCACCCCTCCACTTT
CDR3 protein: CASSGTLGSPLHF

D gene: TRBD1
clone size: once
V gene: TRBV30
J gene: TRBJ2-5
CDR3 DNA: TGTGCCTGGAGTAGACAGGGGATGGAGACCCAGTACTTC
CDR3 protein: CAWSRQGMETQYF

D gene: TRBD2
clone size: -
V gene: TRBV5-1
J gene: TRBJ2-1
CDR3 DNA: TGCGCCAGCAGCTTGCTACTAGCGGGGGCCAATGAGCAGTTCTTC
CDR3 protein: CASSLLLAGANEQFF

D gene: TRBD1
clone size: -
V gene: TRBV13
J gene: TRBJ1-1
CDR3 DNA: TGTGCCAGCAGCTTAGGAGCGGGACAGGGGGCCCCTGAAGCTTTCTTT
CDR3 protein: CASSLGAGQGAPEAFF

D gene: -
clone size: -
V gene: TRBV9
J gene: TRBJ1-2
CDR3 DNA: TGTGCCAGCAGCGTAGGTGCCGGGATGGGCCATGGCTACACCTTC
CDR3 protein: CASSVGAGMGHGYTF

D gene: -
clone size: -
V gene: TRBV6-5
J gene: TRBJ1-2
CDR3 DNA: TGTGCCAGCAGCTACATGGGCAGTAACTATGGCTACACCTTC
CDR3 protein: CASSYMGSNYGYTF

D gene: -
clone size: once
V gene: TRBV6-6
J gene: TRBJ1-3
CDR3 DNA: TGTGCCAGCAGTGCGGGGAACCCTGGAAACACCATATATTTT
CDR3 protein: CASSAGNPGNTIYF

D gene: -
clone size: -
V gene: TRBV5-1
J gene: TRBJ2-1
CDR3 DNA: TGCGCCAGCAGCGCAGACCGAACTTTCAACAATGAGCAGTTCTTC
CDR3 protein: CASSADRTFNNEQFF

D gene: -
clone size: -
V gene: TRBV5-1
J gene: TRBJ1-1
CDR3 DNA: TGCGCCAGCAGCTCGCGGGACGGCGCTGGCACTGAAGCTTTCTTT
CDR3 protein: CASSSRDGAGTEAFF

D gene: -
clone size: -
V gene: TRBV5-5
J gene: TRBJ2-7
CDR3 DNA: TGTGCCAGCAGCTTGAGGGGGGACGAGCAGTACTTC
CDR3 protein: CASSLRGDEQYF

D gene: TRBD2
clone size: -
V gene: TRBV6-6
J gene: TRBJ2-7
CDR3 DNA: TGTGCCAGCAGTACCCGTAGCGGGAGCTCCTACGAGCAGTACTTC
CDR3 protein: CASSTRSGSSYEQYF

D gene: -
clone size: -
V gene: TRBV6-5
J gene: TRBJ1-5
CDR3 DNA: TGTGCCAGCAGTCCCCTCGGGGAGGGTGTGCAGCCCCAGCATTTT
CDR3 protein: CASSPLGEGVQPQHF

D gene: -
clone size: -
V gene: TRBV20-1
J gene: TRBJ2-7
CDR3 DNA: TGCAGTGCTGGATTGGTGGCCGAGCAGTACTTC
CDR3 protein: CSAGLVAEQYF

D gene: -
clone size: -
V gene: TRBV6-1
J gene: TRBJ2-3
CDR3 DNA: TGTGCCAGCAGTCTGGGACCCGCGAGTCCAGATACGCAGTATTTT
CDR3 protein: CASSLGPASPDTQYF

D gene: TRBD1
clone size: -
V gene: TRBV5-1
J gene: TRBJ2-5
CDR3 DNA: TGCGCCAGCAGCTTGGTCGGACAGGGGGGAGAGACCCAGTACTTC
CDR3 protein: CASSLVGQGGETQYF

D gene: -
clone size: -
V gene: TRBV23-1
J gene: TRBJ1-2
CDR3 DNA: TGCGCCAGCAGTCTTCTCCTTATATTTACCCCTTATGGCTACACCTTC
CDR3 protein: CASSLLLIFTPYGYTF

D gene: TRBD2
clone size: -
V gene: TRBV4-2
J gene: TRBJ2-1
CDR3 DNA: TGTGCCAGCAGCCCTACTAGCGCTAAAGACAATGAGCAGTTCTTC
CDR3 protein: CASSPTSAKDNEQFF

D gene: TRBD1
clone size: -
V gene: TRBV6-6
J gene: TRBJ2-7
CDR3 DNA: TGTGCCAGCAGTCGCGGACAGGGCACCTACGAGCAGTACTTC
CDR3 protein: CASSRGQGTYEQYF

D gene: -
clone size: -
V gene: TRBV30
J gene: TRBJ2-7
CDR3 DNA: TGTGCCTGGAGCATTAAGGGACCGGGAGCGTCCTACGAGCAGTACTTC
CDR3 protein: CAWSIKGPGASYEQYF

D gene: TRBD1
clone size: -
V gene: TRBV9
J gene: TRBJ2-1
CDR3 DNA: TGTGCCAGCAGCGTAGTTGGGACAGGGTATGGTGAGCAGTTCTTC
CDR3 protein: CASSVVGTGYGEQFF

D gene: -
clone size: -
V gene: TRBV27
J gene: TRBJ2-1
CDR3 DNA: TGTGCCAGCAGTTTGCCGGAGGCCTCCTACAATGAGCAGTTCTTC
CDR3 protein: CASSLPEASYNEQFF

D gene: -
clone size: -
V gene: TRBV6-1
J gene: TRBJ2-2
CDR3 DNA: TGTGCCAGCAGTGACCCGAACACCGGGGAGCTGTTTTTT
CDR3 protein: CASSDPNTGELFF

D gene: TRBD1
clone size: -
V gene: TRBV30
J gene: TRBJ1-6
CDR3 DNA: TGTGCCTGCGCAGACAGGGGGCCGGGTTCACCCCTCCACTTT
CDR3 protein: CACADRGPGSPLHF

D gene: -
clone size: -
V gene: TRBV5-1
J gene: TRBJ2-1
CDR3 DNA: TGCGCCGGTAGTATGAGGAGGGGATCCCCCTACAATGAGCAGTTCTTC
CDR3 protein: CAGSMRRGSPYNEQFF

D gene: TRBD2
clone size: -
V gene: TRBV7-3
J gene: TRBJ2-4
CDR3 DNA: TGTGCCAGCAGCCTCCAGGGAGGGGCGCCCAAAAACATTCAGTACTTC
CDR3 protein: CASSLQGGAPKNIQYF

D gene: -
clone size: -
V gene: TRBV5-1
J gene: TRBJ1-5
CDR3 DNA: TGCGCCAGCAGCCCAGATTCAAGGGGAAATCAGCCCCAGCATTTT
CDR3 protein: CASSPDSRGNQPQHF

D gene: TRBD1
clone size: -
V gene: TRBV6-5
J gene: TRBJ1-2
CDR3 DNA: TGTGCCAGCAGTTACTCGGGACAGGGGGTGACTTTTGGCTACACCTTC
CDR3 protein: CASSYSGQGVTFGYTF

D gene: TRBD1
clone size: -
V gene: TRBV5-1
J gene: TRBJ1-5
CDR3 DNA: TGCGCCAGCAGCATGGACAGGGGCCCCGGTAGAAAACGATATAGCAATCAGCCCCAGCATTTT
CDR3 protein: CASSMDRGPGRKRYSNQPQHF

D gene: -
clone size: -
V gene: TRBV2
J gene: TRBJ2-3
CDR3 DNA: TGTGCCAGGGCTAGCACAGATACGCAGTATTTT
CDR3 protein: CARASTDTQYF

D gene: -
clone size: -
V gene: TRBV5-1
J gene: TRBJ1-1
CDR3 DNA: TGCGCCAGCAGCCCCGACCCAGCAGGGGCTCGGACTGAAGCTTTCTTT
CDR3 protein: CASSPDPAGARTEAFF

D gene: TRBD1
clone size: -
V gene: TRBV5-4
J gene: TRBJ1-2
CDR3 DNA: TGTGCCAGCAGTTTACAGGGGGACTATGGCTACACCTTC
CDR3 protein: CASSLQGDYGYTF

D gene: -
clone size: -
V gene: TRBV30
J gene: TRBJ1-2
CDR3 DNA: TGTGCCTGGAGTGTCTCATTGAGGACAGTAAACTATGGCTACACCTTC
CDR3 protein: CAWSVSLRTVNYGYTF

D gene: -
clone size: -
V gene: TRBV7-8
J gene: TRBJ1-1
CDR3 DNA: TGTGCCAGCAGCCTTCGGACACGTAGTAGGAACACTGAAGCTTTCTTT
CDR3 protein: CASSLRTRSRNTEAFF

D gene: -
clone size: -
V gene: TRBV27
J gene: TRBJ1-1
CDR3 DNA: TGTGCCAGCAGGCGTTCACGGAGCATGAACACTGAAGCTTTCTTT
CDR3 protein: CASRRSRSMNTEAFF

D gene: TRBD2
clone size: -
V gene: TRBV7-2
J gene: TRBJ2-7
CDR3 DNA: TGTGCCAGTCACCCTCAGCGGGAGTCCTACGAGCAGTACTTC
CDR3 protein: CASHPQRESYEQYF

D gene: -
clone size: -
V gene: TRBV28
J gene: TRBJ2-7
CDR3 DNA: TGTGCCAGCAGTCCCCCGACGGGCCCCTACGAGCAGTACTTC
CDR3 protein: CASSPPTGPYEQYF

D gene: TRBD2
clone size: -
V gene: TRBV15
J gene: TRBJ2-7
CDR3 DNA: TGTGCCACCAGCAGCGTTAGCGGGAGCTCCCTCCCCTACGAGCAGTACTTC
CDR3 protein: CATSSVSGSSLPYEQYF

D gene: -
clone size: -
V gene: TRBV19
J gene: TRBJ1-1
CDR3 DNA: TGTGCCAGTAGTACCTCGTGGGGAGGGCGGGGTACTGAAGCTTTCTTT
CDR3 protein: CASSTSWGGRGTEAFF

D gene: TRBD2
clone size: -
V gene: TRBV27
J gene: TRBJ2-7
CDR3 DNA: TGTGCCAGCAGTCAACTTGGGGGAGGGCCCTCCGAGCAGTACTTC
CDR3 protein: CASSQLGGGPSEQYF

D gene: -
clone size: -
V gene: TRBV2
J gene: TRBJ2-3
CDR3 DNA: TGTGCCAGCAGCGGAACGGGGGGCGTAGATACGCAGTATTTT
CDR3 protein: CASSGTGGVDTQYF

D gene: -
clone size: -
V gene: TRBV27
J gene: TRBJ1-1
CDR3 DNA: TGTGCCAGCCGTAAATCCCTCACAGGGAACACTGAAGCTTTCTTT
CDR3 protein: CASRKSLTGNTEAFF

D gene: -
clone size: -
V gene: TRBV30
J gene: TRBJ1-6
CDR3 DNA: TGTGCCTGGATGGAGCATTCACCCCTCCACTTT
CDR3 protein: CAWMEHSPLHF

D gene: TRBD1
clone size: -
V gene: TRBV6-6
J gene: TRBJ2-7
CDR3 DNA: TGTGCCAGCAGTTACATGGGGACAGCATCCTACGAGCAGTACTTC
CDR3 protein: CASSYMGTASYEQYF

D gene: TRBD1
clone size: once
V gene: TRBV5-8
J gene: TRBJ1-2
CDR3 DNA: TGTGCCAGCACCCCGGACAGGGTATATGGCTACACCTTC
CDR3 protein: CASTPDRVYGYTF